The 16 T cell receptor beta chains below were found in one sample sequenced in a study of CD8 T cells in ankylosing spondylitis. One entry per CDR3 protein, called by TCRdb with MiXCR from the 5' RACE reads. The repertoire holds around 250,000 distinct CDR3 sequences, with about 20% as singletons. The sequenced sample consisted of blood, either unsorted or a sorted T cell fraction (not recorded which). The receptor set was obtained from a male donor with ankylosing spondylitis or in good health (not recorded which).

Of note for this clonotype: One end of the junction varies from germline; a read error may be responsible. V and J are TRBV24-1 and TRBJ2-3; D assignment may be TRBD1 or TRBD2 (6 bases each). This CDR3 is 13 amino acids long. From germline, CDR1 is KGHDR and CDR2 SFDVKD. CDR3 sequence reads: CTTRGHGGDTQYF. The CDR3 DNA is TGTACCACCAGGGGACACGGGGGAGATACGCAGTATTTT.

The CDR3 region has the DNA TGCGCCAGCAGCCAAGATCTGGCTTGGAATGAGCAGTTCTTC. This codes for CASSQDLAWNEQFF. The chain combines TRBV4-3 with TRBJ2-1, with D unresolved. This CDR3 contains 14 residues. V was shortened by 0 bases and J by 7 bases, with 10 bases between the two germline ends. Germline V gene lookup returns CDR1 LGHNA and CDR2 YSLEER.

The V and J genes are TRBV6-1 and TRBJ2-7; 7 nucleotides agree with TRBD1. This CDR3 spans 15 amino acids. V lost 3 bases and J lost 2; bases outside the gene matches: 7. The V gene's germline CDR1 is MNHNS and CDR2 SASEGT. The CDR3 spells CASSEGQQFAYEQYF. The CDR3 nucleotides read TGTGCCAGCAGTGAGGGACAGCAATTCGCCTACGAGCAGTACTTC.

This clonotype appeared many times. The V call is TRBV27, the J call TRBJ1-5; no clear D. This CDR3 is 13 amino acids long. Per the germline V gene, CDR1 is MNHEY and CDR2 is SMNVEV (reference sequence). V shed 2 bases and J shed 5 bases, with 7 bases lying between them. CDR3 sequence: CASSLMIDQPQHF. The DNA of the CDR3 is TGTGCCAGCAGTTTAATGATAGATCAGCCCCAGCATTTT.

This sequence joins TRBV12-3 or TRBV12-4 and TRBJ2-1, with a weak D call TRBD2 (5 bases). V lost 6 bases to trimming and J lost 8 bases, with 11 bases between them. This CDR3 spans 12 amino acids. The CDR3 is CASSTVEDEQFF. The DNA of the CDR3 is TGTGCCAGCAGCACCGTGGAGGATGAGCAGTTCTTC.

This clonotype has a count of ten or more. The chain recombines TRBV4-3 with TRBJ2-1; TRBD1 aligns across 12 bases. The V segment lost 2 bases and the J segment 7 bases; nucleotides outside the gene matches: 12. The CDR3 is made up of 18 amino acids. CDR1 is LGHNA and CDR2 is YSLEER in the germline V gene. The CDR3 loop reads CASSQTLSGQGAGNEQFF. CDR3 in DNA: TGCGCCAGCAGCCAAACACTCTCGGGACAGGGGGCTGGGAATGAGCAGTTCTTC.

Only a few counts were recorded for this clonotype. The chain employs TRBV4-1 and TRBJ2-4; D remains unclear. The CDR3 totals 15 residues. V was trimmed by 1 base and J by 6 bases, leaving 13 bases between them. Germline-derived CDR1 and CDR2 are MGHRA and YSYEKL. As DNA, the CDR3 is TGCGCCAGCAGCCAAGGTTACACCCTCGGAAACATTCAGTACTTC. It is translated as CASSQGYTLGNIQYF.

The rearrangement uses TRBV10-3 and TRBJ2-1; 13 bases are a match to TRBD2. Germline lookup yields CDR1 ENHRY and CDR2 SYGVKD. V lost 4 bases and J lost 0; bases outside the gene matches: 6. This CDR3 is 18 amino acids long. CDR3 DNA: TGTGCCATCAGTGCGGGACTAGCGGGGCTGAGCTCCTACAATGAGCAGTTCTTC. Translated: CAISAGLAGLSSYNEQFF.

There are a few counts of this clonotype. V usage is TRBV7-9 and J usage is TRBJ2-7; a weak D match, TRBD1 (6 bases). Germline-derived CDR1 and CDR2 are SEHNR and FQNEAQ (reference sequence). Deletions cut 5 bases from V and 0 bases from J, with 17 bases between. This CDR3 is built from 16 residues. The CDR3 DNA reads TGTGCCAGCAGCCCCCAAACGCGACAGGACTCCTACGAGCAGTACTTC. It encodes CASSPQTRQDSYEQYF.

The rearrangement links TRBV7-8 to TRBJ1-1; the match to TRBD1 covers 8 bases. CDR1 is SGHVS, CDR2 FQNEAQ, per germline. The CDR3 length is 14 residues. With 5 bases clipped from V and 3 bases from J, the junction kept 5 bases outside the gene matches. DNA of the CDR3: TGTGCCAGCAGCCCAGGACAGGGACACACTGAAGCTTTCTTT. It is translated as CASSPGQGHTEAFF.

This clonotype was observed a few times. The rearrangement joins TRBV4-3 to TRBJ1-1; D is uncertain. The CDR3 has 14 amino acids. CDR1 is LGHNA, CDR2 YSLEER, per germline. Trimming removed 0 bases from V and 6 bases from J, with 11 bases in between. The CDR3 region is CASSQEYWSAEAFF. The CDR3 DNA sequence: TGCGCCAGCAGCCAAGAATATTGGAGTGCTGAAGCTTTCTTT.

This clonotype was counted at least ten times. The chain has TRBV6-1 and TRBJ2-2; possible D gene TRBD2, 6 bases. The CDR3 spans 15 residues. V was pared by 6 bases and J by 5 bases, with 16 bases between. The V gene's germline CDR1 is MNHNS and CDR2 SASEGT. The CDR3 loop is CASSVAVEGTGELFF. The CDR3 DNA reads TGTGCCAGCAGCGTAGCGGTCGAGGGGACCGGGGAGCTGTTTTTT.

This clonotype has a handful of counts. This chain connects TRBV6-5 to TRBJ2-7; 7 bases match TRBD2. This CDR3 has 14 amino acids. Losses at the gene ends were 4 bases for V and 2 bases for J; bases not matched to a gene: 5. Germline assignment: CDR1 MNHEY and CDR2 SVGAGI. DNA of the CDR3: TGTGCCAGCAGTTCGTTACTAGCGCCCTACGAGCAGTACTTC. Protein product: CASSSLLAPYEQYF.

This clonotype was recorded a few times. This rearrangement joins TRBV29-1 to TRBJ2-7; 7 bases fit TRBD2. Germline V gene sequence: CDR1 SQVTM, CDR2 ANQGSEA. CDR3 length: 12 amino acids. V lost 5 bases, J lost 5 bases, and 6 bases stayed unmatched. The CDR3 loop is CSVREGGDEQYF. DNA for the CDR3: TGCAGCGTTAGGGAGGGCGGGGACGAGCAGTACTTC.

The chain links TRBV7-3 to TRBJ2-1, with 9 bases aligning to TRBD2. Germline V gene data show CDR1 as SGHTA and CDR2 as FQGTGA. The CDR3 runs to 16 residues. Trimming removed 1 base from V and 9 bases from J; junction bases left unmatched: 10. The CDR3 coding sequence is TGTGCCAGCAGCTTAAACTTAGCGGGAGTAGGTAGTGAGCAGTTCTTC. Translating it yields CASSLNLAGVGSEQFF.

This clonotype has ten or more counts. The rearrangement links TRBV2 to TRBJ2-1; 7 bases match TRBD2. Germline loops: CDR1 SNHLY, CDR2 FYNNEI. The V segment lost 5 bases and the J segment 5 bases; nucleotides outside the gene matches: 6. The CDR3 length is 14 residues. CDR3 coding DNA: TGTGCCAGCAGTATTCCTAGCGGCAACAATGAGCAGTTCTTC. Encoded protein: CASSIPSGNNEQFF.